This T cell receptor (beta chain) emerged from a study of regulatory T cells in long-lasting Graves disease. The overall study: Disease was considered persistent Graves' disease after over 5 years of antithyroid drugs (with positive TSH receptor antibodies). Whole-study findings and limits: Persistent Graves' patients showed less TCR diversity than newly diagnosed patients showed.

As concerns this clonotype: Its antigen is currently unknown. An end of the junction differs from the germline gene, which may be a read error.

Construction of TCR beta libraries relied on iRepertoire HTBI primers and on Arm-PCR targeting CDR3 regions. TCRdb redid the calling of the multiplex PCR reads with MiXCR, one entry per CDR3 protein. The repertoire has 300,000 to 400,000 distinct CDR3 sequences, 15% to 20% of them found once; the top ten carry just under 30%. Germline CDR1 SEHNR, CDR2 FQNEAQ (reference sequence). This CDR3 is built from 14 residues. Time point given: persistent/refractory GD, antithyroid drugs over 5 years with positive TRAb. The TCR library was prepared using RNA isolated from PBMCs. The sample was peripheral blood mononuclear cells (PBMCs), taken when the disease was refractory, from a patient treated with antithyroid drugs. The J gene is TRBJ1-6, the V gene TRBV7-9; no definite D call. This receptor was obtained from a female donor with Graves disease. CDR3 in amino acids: CASSLPSNNSPLHF. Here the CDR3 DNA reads TGTGCCAGCAGCTTACCCTCCAATAATTCACCCCTCCACTTT.